This T cell receptor beta chain is from a study of cytomegalovirus exposure and HLA in healthy donors. Findings and limits, study-wide: It was assumed in the presence/absence analyses that sequencing depth was roughly uniform across donors. Among CMV-associated TCR beta chains, most appeared HLA-restricted in a later analysis. In terms of immune exposure information, only CMV serostatus was available. Later analysis found that TCR beta chains associated with HLA were more clonally expanded than other, equally common chains.

This CDR3 region has 15 residues. Germline V CDR1 and CDR2: GTSNPN, SVGIG (reference sequence). The V gene lost 0 bases and the J gene lost 1 base, with 11 bases spanning the gap. About this clone: The target antigen is unknown.

Primers included in the PCR were 60 Vbeta and 13 Jbeta primers. The repertoire was sequenced with immunoSEQ multiplex PCR; TCRdb's copy has only in-frame clones and lacks some. In the table there are around 100,000 clones, about 70% of which are singletons. Sequenced input: PBMCs. This chain connects TRBV30 to TRBJ2-3, with D perhaps TRBD2 (6 bases). The TCR sequence derives from a man aged 30-40 years in good health and CMV-seropositive. The CDR3 here is CAWSVLGGGTDTQYF. The CDR3 nucleotides are TGTGCCTGGAGTGTACTGGGCGGGGGCACAGATACGCAGTATTTT.